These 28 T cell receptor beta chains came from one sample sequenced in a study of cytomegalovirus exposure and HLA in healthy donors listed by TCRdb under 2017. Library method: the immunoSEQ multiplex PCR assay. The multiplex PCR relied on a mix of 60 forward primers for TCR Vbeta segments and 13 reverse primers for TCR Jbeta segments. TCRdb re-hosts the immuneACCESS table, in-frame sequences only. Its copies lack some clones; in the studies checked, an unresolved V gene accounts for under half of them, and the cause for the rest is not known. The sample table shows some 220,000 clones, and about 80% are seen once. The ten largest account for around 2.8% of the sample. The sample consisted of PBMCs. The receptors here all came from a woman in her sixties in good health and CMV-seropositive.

CDR3 sequence (DNA): TGTGCCAGCAGCACGACGCGGGGGGAAGGAGGCTACACCTTC. It yields the protein CASSTTRGEGGYTF. The chain links TRBV5-5 to TRBJ1-2, with D tentatively TRBD1 (5 bases). Trimming stripped 4 bases from V and 8 bases from J, with 18 bases between. The CDR3 is 14 residues long. Germline-derived CDR1 and CDR2 are SGHKS and YYEKEE (reference sequence).

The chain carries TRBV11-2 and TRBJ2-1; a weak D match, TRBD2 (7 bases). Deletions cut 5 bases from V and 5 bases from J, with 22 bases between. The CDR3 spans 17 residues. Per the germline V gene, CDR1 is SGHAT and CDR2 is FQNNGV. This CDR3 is CASSPIRGREGDNEQFF. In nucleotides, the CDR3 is TGTGCCAGCAGCCCTATCCGGGGCAGGGAGGGGGACAATGAGCAGTTCTTC.

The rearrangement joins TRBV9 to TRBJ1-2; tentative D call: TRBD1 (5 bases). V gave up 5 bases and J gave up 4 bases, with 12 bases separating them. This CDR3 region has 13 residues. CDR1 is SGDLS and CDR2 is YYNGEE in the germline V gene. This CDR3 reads CASSRTRSYGYTF. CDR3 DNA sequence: TGTGCCAGCAGTCGGACACGGAGCTATGGCTACACCTTC.

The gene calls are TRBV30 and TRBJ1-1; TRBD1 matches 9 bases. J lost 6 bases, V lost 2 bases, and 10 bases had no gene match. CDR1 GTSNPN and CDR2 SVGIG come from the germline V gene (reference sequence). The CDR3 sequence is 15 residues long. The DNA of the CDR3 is TGTGCCTGGAGTTCCGGGACAGGGCAACGGGCTGAAGCTTTCTTT. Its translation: CAWSSGTGQRAEAFF.

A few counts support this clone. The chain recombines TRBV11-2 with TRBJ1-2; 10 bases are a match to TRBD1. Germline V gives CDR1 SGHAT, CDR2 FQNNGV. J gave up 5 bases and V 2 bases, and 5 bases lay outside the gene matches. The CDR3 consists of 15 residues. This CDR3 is CASSLSGQGTYGYTF. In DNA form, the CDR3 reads TGTGCCAGCAGCTTATCGGGACAGGGGACGTATGGCTACACCTTC.

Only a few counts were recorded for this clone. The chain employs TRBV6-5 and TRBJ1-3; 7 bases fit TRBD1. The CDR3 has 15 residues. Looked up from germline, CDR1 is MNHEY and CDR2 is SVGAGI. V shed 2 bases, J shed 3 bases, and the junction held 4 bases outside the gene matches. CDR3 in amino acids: CASSYSGQVGNTIYF. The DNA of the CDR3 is TGTGCCAGCAGTTACAGCGGACAGGTTGGAAACACCATATATTTT.

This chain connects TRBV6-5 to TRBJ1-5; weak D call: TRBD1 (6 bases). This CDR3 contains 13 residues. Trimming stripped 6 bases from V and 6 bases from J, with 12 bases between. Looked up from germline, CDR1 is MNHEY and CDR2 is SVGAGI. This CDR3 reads CASRGAFGQPQHF. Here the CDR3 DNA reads TGTGCCAGCAGGGGGGCCTTCGGTCAGCCCCAGCATTTT.

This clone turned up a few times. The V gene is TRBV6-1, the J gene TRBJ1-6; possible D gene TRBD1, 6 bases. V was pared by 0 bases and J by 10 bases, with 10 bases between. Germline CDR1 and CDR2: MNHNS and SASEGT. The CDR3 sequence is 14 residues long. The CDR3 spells CASSEAGGGSPLHF. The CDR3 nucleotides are TGTGCCAGCAGTGAAGCAGGGGGAGGGTCACCCCTCCACTTT.

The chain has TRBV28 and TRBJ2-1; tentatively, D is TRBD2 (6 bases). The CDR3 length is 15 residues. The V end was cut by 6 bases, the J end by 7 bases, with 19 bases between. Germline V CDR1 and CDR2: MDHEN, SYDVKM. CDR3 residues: CASSSRSEGRNEQFF. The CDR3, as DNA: TGTGCCAGCAGCTCCCGGTCGGAGGGGAGAAATGAGCAGTTCTTC.

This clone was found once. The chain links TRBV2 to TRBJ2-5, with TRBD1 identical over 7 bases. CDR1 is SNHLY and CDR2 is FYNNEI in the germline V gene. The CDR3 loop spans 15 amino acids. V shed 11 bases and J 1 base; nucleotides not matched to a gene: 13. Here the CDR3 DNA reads TGTGCCGGATCTTCGATGGCAGGGGGCCAAGAGACCCAGTACTTC. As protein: CAGSSMAGGQETQYF.

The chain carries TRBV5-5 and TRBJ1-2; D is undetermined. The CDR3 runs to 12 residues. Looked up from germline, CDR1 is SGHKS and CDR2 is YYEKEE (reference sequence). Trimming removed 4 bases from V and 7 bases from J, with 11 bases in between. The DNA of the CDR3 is TGTGCCAGCAGCCCTGGGCTCCCTGGCTACACCTTC. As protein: CASSPGLPGYTF.

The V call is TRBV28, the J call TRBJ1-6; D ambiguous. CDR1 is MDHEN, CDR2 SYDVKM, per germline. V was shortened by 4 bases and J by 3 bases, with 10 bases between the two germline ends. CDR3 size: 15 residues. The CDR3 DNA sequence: TGTGCCAGCAGTTCCGGAGGGTTCTATAATTCACCCCTCCACTTT. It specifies CASSSGGFYNSPLHF.

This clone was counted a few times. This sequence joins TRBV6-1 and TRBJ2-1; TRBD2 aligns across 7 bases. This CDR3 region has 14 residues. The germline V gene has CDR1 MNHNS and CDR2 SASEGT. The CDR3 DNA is TGTGTGTGCCCGGGGGGTAGCTCCTACAATGAGCAGTTCTTC. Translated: CVCPGGSSYNEQFF.

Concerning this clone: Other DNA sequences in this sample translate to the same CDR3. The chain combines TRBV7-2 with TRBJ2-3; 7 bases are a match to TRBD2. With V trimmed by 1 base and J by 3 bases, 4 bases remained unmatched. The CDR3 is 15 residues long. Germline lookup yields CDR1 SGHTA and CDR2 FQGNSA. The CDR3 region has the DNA TGTGCCAGCAGCTTAGACCGGACTAGGACAGATACGCAGTATTTT. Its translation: CASSLDRTRTDTQYF. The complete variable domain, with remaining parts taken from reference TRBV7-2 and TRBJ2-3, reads GAGVSQSPSNKVTEKGKDVELRCDPISGHTALYWYRQSLGQGLEFLIYFQGNSAPDKSGLPSDRFSAERTGGSVSTLTIQRTQQEDSAVYLCASSLDRTRTDTQYFGPGTRLTVL.

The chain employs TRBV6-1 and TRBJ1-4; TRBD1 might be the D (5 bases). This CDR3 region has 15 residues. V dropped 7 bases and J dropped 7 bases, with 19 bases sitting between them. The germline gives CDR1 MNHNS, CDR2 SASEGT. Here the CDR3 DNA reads TGTGCCAGCACCGAATCGGGGGGTGGTGGTGAAAAACTGTTTTTT. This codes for CASTESGGGGEKLFF.

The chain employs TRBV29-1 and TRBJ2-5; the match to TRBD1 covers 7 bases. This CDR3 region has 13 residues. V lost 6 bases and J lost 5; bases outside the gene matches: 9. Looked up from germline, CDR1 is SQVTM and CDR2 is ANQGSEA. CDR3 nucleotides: TGCAGCGTGGGGGACAGTGGGAAGGAGACCCAGTACTTC. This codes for CSVGDSGKETQYF.

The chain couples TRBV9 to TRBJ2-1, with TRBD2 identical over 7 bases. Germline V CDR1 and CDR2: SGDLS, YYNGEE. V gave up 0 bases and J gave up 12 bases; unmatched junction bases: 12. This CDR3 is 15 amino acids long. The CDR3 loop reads CASSVAPDYGGGQFF. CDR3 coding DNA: TGTGCCAGCAGCGTAGCCCCCGACTATGGCGGGGGGCAGTTCTTC.

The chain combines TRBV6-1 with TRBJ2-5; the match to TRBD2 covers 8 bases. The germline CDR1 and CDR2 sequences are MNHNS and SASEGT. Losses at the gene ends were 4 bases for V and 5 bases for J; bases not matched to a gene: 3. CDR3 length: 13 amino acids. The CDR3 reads CASSGAGEETQYF. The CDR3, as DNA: TGTGCCAGCAGTGGAGCGGGAGAGGAGACCCAGTACTTC.

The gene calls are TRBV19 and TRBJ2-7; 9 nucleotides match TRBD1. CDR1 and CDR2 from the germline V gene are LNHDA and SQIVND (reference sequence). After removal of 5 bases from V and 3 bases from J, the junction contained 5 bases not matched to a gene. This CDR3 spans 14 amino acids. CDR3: CASSGRQGVYEQYF. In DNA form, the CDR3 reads TGTGCCAGTAGTGGACGACAGGGGGTCTACGAGCAGTACTTC.

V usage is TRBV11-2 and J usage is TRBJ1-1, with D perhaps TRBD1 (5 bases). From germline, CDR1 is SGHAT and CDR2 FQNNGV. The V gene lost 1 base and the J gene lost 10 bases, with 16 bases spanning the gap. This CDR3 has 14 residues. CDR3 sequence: CASSLAQGGKGAFF. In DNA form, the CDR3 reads TGTGCCAGCAGCTTAGCTCAGGGTGGAAAAGGAGCTTTCTTT.

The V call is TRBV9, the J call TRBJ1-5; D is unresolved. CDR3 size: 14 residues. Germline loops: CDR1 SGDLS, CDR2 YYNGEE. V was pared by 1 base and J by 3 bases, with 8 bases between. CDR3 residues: CASSVSGSNQPQHF. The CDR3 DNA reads TGTGCCAGCAGCGTAAGCGGGTCCAATCAGCCCCAGCATTTT.

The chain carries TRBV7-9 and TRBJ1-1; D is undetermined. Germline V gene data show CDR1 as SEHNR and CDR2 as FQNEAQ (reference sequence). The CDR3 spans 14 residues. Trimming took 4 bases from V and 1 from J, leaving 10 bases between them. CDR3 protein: CASSSWTGNTEAFF. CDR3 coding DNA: TGTGCCAGCAGCTCCTGGACTGGGAACACTGAAGCTTTCTTT. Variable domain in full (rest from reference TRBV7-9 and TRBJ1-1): DTGVSQNPRHKITKRGQNVTFRCDPISEHNRLYWYRQTLGQGPEFLTYFQNEAQLEKSRLLSDRFSAERPKGSFSTLEIQRTEQGDSAMYLCASSSWTGNTEAFFGQGTRLTVV.

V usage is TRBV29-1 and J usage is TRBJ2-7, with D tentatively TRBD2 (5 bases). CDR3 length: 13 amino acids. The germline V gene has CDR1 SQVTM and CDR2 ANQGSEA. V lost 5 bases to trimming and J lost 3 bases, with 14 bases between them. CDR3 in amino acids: CSVSEAGGYEQYF. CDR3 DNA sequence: TGCAGCGTTTCGGAGGCTGGTGGCTACGAGCAGTACTTC.

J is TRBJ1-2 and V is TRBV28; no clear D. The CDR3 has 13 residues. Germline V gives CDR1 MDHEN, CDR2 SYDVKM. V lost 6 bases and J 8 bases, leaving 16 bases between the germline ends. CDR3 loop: CASRYGPQEGYTF. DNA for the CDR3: TGTGCCAGCAGATATGGGCCCCAAGAGGGCTACACCTTC.

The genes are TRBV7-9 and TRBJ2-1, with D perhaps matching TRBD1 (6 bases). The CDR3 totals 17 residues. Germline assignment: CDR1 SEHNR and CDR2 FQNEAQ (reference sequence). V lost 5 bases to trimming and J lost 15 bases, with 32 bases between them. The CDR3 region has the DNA TGTGCCAGCAGCCACAGCCGTGGCCAGGGGAACTCACGGGGTGGGTTCTTC. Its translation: CASSHSRGQGNSRGGFF. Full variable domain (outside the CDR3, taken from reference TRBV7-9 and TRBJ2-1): DTGVSQNPRHKITKRGQNVTFRCDPISEHNRLYWYRQTLGQGPEFLTYFQNEAQLEKSRLLSDRFSAERPKGSFSTLEIQRTEQGDSAMYLCASSHSRGQGNSRGGFFGPGTRLTVL.

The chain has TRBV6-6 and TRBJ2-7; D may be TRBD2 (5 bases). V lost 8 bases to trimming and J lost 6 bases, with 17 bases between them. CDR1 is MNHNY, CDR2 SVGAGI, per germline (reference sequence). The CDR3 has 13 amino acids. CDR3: CASSDSNPPEQYF. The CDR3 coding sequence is TGTGCCAGCTCGGACTCTAATCCCCCCGAGCAGTACTTC.

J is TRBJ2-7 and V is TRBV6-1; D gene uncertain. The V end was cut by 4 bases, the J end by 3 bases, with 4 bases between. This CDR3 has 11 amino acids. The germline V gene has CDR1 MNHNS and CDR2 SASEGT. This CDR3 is CASSGSYEQYF. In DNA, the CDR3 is TGTGCCAGCAGTGGGAGCTACGAGCAGTACTTC.

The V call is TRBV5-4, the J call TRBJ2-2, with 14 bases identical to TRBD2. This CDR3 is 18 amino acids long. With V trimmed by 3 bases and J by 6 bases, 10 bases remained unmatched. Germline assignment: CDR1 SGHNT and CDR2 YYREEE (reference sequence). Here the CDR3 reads CASSSGLAGVTGAGELFF. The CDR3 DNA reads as TGTGCCAGCAGCTCGGGACTAGCGGGAGTGACAGGTGCCGGGGAGCTGTTTTTT.